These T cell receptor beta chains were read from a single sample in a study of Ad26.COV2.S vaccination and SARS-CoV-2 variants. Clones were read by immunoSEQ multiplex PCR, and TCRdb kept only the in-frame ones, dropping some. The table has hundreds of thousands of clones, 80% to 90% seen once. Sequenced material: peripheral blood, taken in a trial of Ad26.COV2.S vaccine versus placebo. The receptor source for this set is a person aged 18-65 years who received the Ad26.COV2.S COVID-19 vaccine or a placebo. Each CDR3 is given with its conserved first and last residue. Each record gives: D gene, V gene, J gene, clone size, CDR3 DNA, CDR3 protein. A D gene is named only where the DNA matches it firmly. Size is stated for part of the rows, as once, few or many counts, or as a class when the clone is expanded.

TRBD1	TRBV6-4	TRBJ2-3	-	TGTGCCAGCAGCCCAACAGGGGATAGTACAGATACGCAGTATTTT	CASSPTGDSTDTQYF
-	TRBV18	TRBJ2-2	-	TGTGCCAGCTCACCCACCACCGGGGAGCTGTTTTTT	CASSPTTGELFF
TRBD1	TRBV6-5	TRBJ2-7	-	TGTGCCAGCAGTTACGACTGGACAGGGTCCTACGAGCAGTACTTC	CASSYDWTGSYEQYF
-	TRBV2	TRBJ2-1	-	TGTGCCAGCAGTGAGGGCTCTTACAATGAGCAGTTCTTC	CASSEGSYNEQFF
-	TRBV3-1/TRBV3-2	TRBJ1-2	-	TGTGCCAGCAGCCAACGGCAGGGTGGCTACACCTTC	CASSQRQGGYTF
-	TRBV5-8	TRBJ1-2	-	TGTGCCAGCAGCAACAAGGGGAAGATCTATGGCTACACCTTC	CASSNKGKIYGYTF
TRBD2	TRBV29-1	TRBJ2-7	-	TGCAGCGTTGGAGCGGGAAGGGGCTCCTACGAGCAGTACTTC	CSVGAGRGSYEQYF
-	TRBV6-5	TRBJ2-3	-	TGTGCCAGCAGTTCTTCAGGGTCTTACCCAGATACGCAGTATTTT	CASSSSGSYPDTQYF
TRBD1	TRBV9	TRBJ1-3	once	TGTGCCAGTAACAGGGGGGACTCTGGAAACACCATATATTTT	CASNRGDSGNTIYF
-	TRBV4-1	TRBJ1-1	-	TGCGCCAGCAGCCCCAGGGGTTTATCGGGCACTGAAGCTTTCTTT	CASSPRGLSGTEAFF
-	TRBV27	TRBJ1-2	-	TGTGCCAGCAGTTCCGACAGTAACTATGGCTACACCTTC	CASSSDSNYGYTF
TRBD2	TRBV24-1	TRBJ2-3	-	TGTGCCACCAGTGTCCCTAGCGGGATCACAAGCACAGATACGCAGTATTTT	CATSVPSGITSTDTQYF
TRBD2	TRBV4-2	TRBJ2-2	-	TGTGCCAGCAGCCTACTAGCGGGAGGACCTGGGGAGCTGTTTTTT	CASSLLAGGPGELFF
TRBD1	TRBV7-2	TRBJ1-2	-	TGTGCCAGCAGCTTAGGGACAGGAGGCTATGGCTACACCTTC	CASSLGTGGYGYTF
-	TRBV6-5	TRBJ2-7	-	TGTGCCAGCAGTTATGGACCTAAACGCTACGAGCAGTACTTC	CASSYGPKRYEQYF